A single T cell receptor beta chain is shown here with its context. The record originates from a study of blood T cell repertoires in COVID-19. Across the study: Acute and convalescent COVID-19 samples came from the United States, Italy and Spain. Sources were T cells, B-cell-depleted T cells, or PBMCs; the material itself was cDNA or gDNA.

Between the trimmed V and J ends, which lost 5 bases and 3 bases, there was a span of 22 bases. The germline V gene encodes CDR1 MGHRA and CDR2 YSYEKL. The CDR3 runs to 17 residues. Original processing methods: Reference gene primer amplification gave estimated nucleated cell counts. Here immunoSEQ multiplex PCR was the method, and the copy in TCRdb shows in-frame clones only, minus some. D and trimming come from the DNA, and the V and J calls and clone size come from that table. The data contain 180,000 or so clones, around nine tenths of them seen just once; the ten biggest clones take up 3.5% to 4.5%.

The origin of this receptor is a man younger than 35 with active or convalescent COVID-19. This chain joins TRBV4-1 and TRBJ1-1; D is perhaps TRBD1 (5 bases). The material sequenced was peripheral blood. The CDR3 DNA sequence: TGCGCCAGCAGCTCAACGGGCCAGGGTATTTGGGACACTGAAGCTTTCTTT. It translates to CASSSTGQGIWDTEAFF.